This is a list of T cell receptor beta chains from one sample in a study of shared clonotypes between healthy human individuals. Assay: immunoSEQ multiplex PCR; the TCRdb copy retains only in-frame clones and omits some. This sample has around 1.1 million clones; approximately 80% occur once, and the top ten carry 0.89%. The specimen sequenced was memory CD4+ T cells from PBMCs. Receptors were obtained from a man between 18 and 35 years old in good health. Some clones in this sample may be carry-over from other donors' samples. Each CDR3 is given with its conserved first and last residue. Each record gives: CDR3 DNA, CDR3 protein, J gene, D gene, clone size, V gene. D genes are given only for firm matches. Rows may omit the clone size; those that give it use once, few, many or a size class.

TGTGCCAGCAGTAGACCTATGTACAATGAGCAGTTCTTC CASSRPMYNEQFF TRBJ2-1 - - TRBV5-6
TGTGCCAGCAGTCCGTTGGGCGGGAGTGGCCTCAATGAGCAGTTCTTC CASSPLGGSGLNEQFF TRBJ2-1 TRBD2 - TRBV28
TGTGCCAGCAGTTTAGCGGGAGGCCAGGAGACCCAGTACTTC CASSLAGGQETQYF TRBJ2-5 TRBD2 - TRBV6-5
TGCAGCGTAATGGGCGGGAGAGGGGCCAATGAGCAGTTCTTC CSVMGGRGANEQFF TRBJ2-1 TRBD2 - TRBV29-1
TGTGCCAGCAGCCGAGCGGGAGCGAACACCGGGGAGCTGTTTTTT CASSRAGANTGELFF TRBJ2-2 TRBD2 few TRBV5-4
TGTGCCAGCAGTCGGACTACCTACAATGAGCAGTTCTTC CASSRTTYNEQFF TRBJ2-1 - once TRBV6-1
TGTGCCATAGAGACTAGCGGGGGAGAGACCCAGTACTTC CAIETSGGETQYF TRBJ2-5 TRBD2 - TRBV2
TGTGCCAGCAGTGAACGCAGGTACGAGCAGTACTTC CASSERRYEQYF TRBJ2-7 - - TRBV6-1
TGTGCCACCCAGGGTTTTGGAGATACGCAGTATTTT CATQGFGDTQYF TRBJ2-3 - - TRBV5-4
TGTGCCAGCAGCAGCTCGTCGCTCTATTCCTACGAGCAGTACTTC CASSSSSLYSYEQYF TRBJ2-7 - - TRBV4-2
TGTGCCACCAGCAGAGGCGGGGGTTCCTACGAGCAGTACTTC CATSRGGGSYEQYF TRBJ2-7 TRBD2 many TRBV15
TGTGCCAGCAGTTTTTTAGGGACCAATCAGCCCCAGCATTTT CASSFLGTNQPQHF TRBJ1-5 - - TRBV28
TGTGCCACCGTAATACAGGGCCTGTATGGCTACACCTTC CATVIQGLYGYTF TRBJ1-2 - - TRBV6-1
TGTGCCAGCAATAAACAGGGGTCCCCAGATACGCAGTATTTT CASNKQGSPDTQYF TRBJ2-3 TRBD1 - TRBV6-1
TGCAGCGTTGGAGGGGGTGGAAAAGAGACCCAGTACTTC CSVGGGGKETQYF TRBJ2-5 - - TRBV29-1
TGTGCCAGCAGCCTAACAGGGGCAGAGACCCAGTACTTC CASSLTGAETQYF TRBJ2-5 TRBD1 - TRBV7-3
TGCGCCAGCAGCTTGAATCAGGGGGCGCGGGAGCAGTACTTC CASSLNQGAREQYF TRBJ2-7 TRBD1 once TRBV5-1
TGTGCCAGCAGCCCGGCCTGGTCGGACGAAAAACTGTTTTTT CASSPAWSDEKLFF TRBJ1-4 - once TRBV5-5
TGCGCCAGCAGCTTAGACAGATTGAACACTGAAGCTTTCTTT CASSLDRLNTEAFF TRBJ1-1 - - TRBV5-1
TGTGCCAGCAGTCGGTGGGGGGCCGGGGAGCTGTTTTTT CASSRWGAGELFF TRBJ2-2 - - TRBV28
TGTGCCAGCAGTCCCATCCTCGGAGGGGAGGCTGAAGCTTTCTTT CASSPILGGEAEAFF TRBJ1-1 - - TRBV28
TGTGCCAGCAGTGAAGGTAAAGGGGACGGAGATACGCAGTATTTT CASSEGKGDGDTQYF TRBJ2-3 - - TRBV6-4
TGTGCCAGCAGCCAAGACCCGCGCGGGGCGGGCAACTATGGCTACACCTTC CASSQDPRGAGNYGYTF TRBJ1-2 - - TRBV4-2
TGTGCCTGGAGTGTAACTGAGACTTATCAGCCCCAGCATTTT CAWSVTETYQPQHF TRBJ1-5 - - TRBV30
TGTGCCAGCAAACAGGGCGGGCGTGAAAAACTGTTTTTT CASKQGGREKLFF TRBJ1-4 - - TRBV28
TGTGCCAGCAGTAACGAGGGACTAGCGGGCGCCCGATACAATGAGCAGTTCTTC CASSNEGLAGARYNEQFF TRBJ2-1 TRBD2 few TRBV6-8
TGTGCCACTAAAAGGGACAGGGGAGGACAGCCCCAGCATTTT CATKRDRGGQPQHF TRBJ1-5 TRBD1 - TRBV28
TGTGCCAGCAGTTACTCGGGCAGGGGTACCTACGAGCAGTACTTC CASSYSGRGTYEQYF TRBJ2-7 - - TRBV6-5
TGTGCCAGCAGCTCCAGAGGGGGGTCAGGTGAAAAACTGTTTTTT CASSSRGGSGEKLFF TRBJ1-4 - - TRBV7-9
TGTGCCAGCAGCTTGCAAACAGGGTCGAACACTGAAGCTTTCTTT CASSLQTGSNTEAFF TRBJ1-1 - - TRBV7-9
TGTGCCTCCCAGGGGCCCAACACTGAAGCTTTCTTT CASQGPNTEAFF TRBJ1-1 - - TRBV10-3
TGTGCCAGCAGCCAAGATGGCAGGGTTGGCTATGGCTACACCTTC CASSQDGRVGYGYTF TRBJ1-2 - - TRBV4-2
TGCGCCAGCAGCTTGGATGGCAGAGGGGCGACTGAAGCTTTCTTT CASSLDGRGATEAFF TRBJ1-1 - - TRBV5-1
TGTGCCTGGAGCCCTATTCAGTATGAGCAGTTCTTC CAWSPIQYEQFF TRBJ2-1 - - TRBV30
TGTGCCAGCGGGCCAGGGGAAGGCGAGCGGTTCTTC CASGPGEGERFF TRBJ2-1 - - TRBV28
TGCGCCAGCAGCTTGGCCGGATGGACAGTAGAAGCTTTCTTT CASSLAGWTVEAFF TRBJ1-1 - - TRBV5-1
TGTGCCTGGAGTGTCTTACAGGGCAATCAGCCCCAGCATTTT CAWSVLQGNQPQHF TRBJ1-5 - - TRBV30
TGTGCCAGCAGCTTGGTGGGTAGGGGTGAGAACACTGAAGCTTTCTTT CASSLVGRGENTEAFF TRBJ1-1 - - TRBV5-6
TGTGCCAGCGCCGCGGACTCGAACTACAATGAGCAGTTCTTC CASAADSNYNEQFF TRBJ2-1 - - TRBV19
TGTGCCTGGAGTGTACGGTGGCAGAACACCTTGAACACTGAAGCTTTCTTT CAWSVRWQNTLNTEAFF TRBJ1-1 - few TRBV30
TGTGCCAGCAGCCTTTTAGGAGAGACCCAGTACTTC CASSLLGETQYF TRBJ2-5 - - TRBV7-7
TGTGCCAGCAGTACTGGAGCTACTACCTACAATGAGCAGTTCTTC CASSTGATTYNEQFF TRBJ2-1 - few TRBV7-9
TGTGCCAGCAGTTCTTACAATGGGCGGCAGCCCCAGCATTTT CASSSYNGRQPQHF TRBJ1-5 - - TRBV28